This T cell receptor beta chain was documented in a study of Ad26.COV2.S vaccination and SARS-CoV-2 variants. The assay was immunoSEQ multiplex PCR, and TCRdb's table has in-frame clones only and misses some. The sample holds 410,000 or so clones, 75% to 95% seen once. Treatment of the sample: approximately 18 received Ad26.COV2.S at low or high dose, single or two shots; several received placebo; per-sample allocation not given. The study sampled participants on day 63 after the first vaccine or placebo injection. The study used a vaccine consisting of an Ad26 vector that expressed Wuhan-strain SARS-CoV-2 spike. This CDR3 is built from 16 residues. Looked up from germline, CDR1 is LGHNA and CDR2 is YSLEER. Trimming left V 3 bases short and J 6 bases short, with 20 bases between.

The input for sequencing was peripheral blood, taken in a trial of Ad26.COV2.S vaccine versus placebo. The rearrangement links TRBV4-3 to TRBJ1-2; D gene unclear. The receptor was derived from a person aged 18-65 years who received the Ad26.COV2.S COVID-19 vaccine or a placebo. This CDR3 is CASSQAPEERRNGYTF. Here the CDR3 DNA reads TGCGCCAGCAGCCAGGCGCCAGAGGAAAGGAGAAATGGCTACACCTTC.